This T cell receptor beta chain comes out of a study of T-cell reconstitution after alpha-beta-depleted transplantation in children. Concerning this clonotype: Its antigen remains unidentified.

The authors prepared the TCRbeta library with unique molecular identifiers. TCRdb passed the PCR reads through MiXCR, listing each CDR3 protein once. The profile shows 550,000 to 600,000 distinct CDR3 sequences, more than 20% of them singletons. General study points: Some patients' high day-60 TCRbeta diversity was traced to surviving recipient T cells and thymic progenitors. One year post-transplant, T-cell counts and diversity were largely derived from T cells produced anew. Reports say that about two months after transplant, the alpha-beta T cells came out of several hundred graft clones that had expanded.

Per the germline V gene, CDR1 is DFQATT and CDR2 is SNEGSKA (reference sequence). The CDR3 runs 15 residues. Trimming removed 1 base at V and 0 bases at J, with 12 bases between. Specimen: PBMCs, mostly from graft donor cells, collected 360 days after TCRalphabeta/CD19-depleted stem cell transplant. The sequence derives from a boy under three years old who had a stem cell transplant for acute myeloid leukemia, so the T cells may come from the graft donor. The J gene is TRBJ1-1, the V gene TRBV20-1; the D gene is possibly TRBD1 (5 bases). The CDR3 region has the DNA TGCAGTGCTAGAGTTTATCAGGGTTTGAACACTGAAGCTTTCTTT. Translating gives CSARVYQGLNTEAFF.